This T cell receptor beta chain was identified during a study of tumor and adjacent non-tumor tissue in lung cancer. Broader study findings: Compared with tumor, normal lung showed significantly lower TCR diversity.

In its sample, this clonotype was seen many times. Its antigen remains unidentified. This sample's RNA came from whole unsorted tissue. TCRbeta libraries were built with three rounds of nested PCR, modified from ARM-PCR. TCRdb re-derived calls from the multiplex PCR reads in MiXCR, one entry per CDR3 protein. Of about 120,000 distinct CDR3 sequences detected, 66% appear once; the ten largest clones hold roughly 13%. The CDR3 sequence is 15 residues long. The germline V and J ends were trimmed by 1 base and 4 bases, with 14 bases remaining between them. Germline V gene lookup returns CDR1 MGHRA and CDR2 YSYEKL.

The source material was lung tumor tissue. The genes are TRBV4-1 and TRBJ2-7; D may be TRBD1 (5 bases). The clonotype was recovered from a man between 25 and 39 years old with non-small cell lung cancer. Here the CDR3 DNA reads TGCGCCAGCAGCCAAGCGCACAGGTCCCTATACGAGCAGTACTTC. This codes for CASSQAHRSLYEQYF.